These 24 T cell receptor beta chains were sequenced from one sample in a study of T-cell reconstitution after alpha-beta-depleted transplantation in children. Library preparation (for TCRbeta) was performed with unique molecular identifiers. TCRdb passed the PCR reads through MiXCR, listing each CDR3 protein once. The table lists around 25,000 distinct CDR3 sequences, 15% to 20% of them singletons. Sequenced material: PBMCs, mostly from graft donor cells, taken 60 days after TCRalphabeta/CD19-depleted stem cell transplant. The receptors stem from a male patient under 10 years old who had a stem cell transplant for acute lymphoblastic leukemia, so the T cells may come from the graft donor.

The V and J genes are TRBV18 and TRBJ1-2; no clear D. The CDR3 spans 14 residues. The germline V and J ends were trimmed by 2 bases and 3 bases, with 10 bases remaining between them. The germline gives CDR1 KGHSH, CDR2 LQKENI. Written as DNA, the CDR3 is TGTGCCAGCTCACCAACCCAGGATCACTATGGCTACACCTTC. This gives the protein CASSPTQDHYGYTF. Variable domain in full (rest from reference TRBV18 and TRBJ1-2): NAGVMQNPRHLVRRRGQEARLRCSPMKGHSHVYWYRQLPEEGLKFMVYLQKENIIDESGMPKERFSAEFPKEGPSILRIQQVVRGDSAAYFCASSPTQDHYGYTFGSGTRLTVV.

In its sample, this clonotype was seen a few times. V is TRBV20-1 and J is TRBJ2-3; TRBD1 aligns across 9 bases. Germline V gives CDR1 DFQATT, CDR2 SNEGSKA (reference sequence). With 6 bases clipped from V and 12 bases from J, the junction kept 7 bases outside the gene matches. This CDR3 spans 11 amino acids. CDR3: CSAQGTGTQYF. As DNA, the CDR3 is TGCAGTGCCCAGGGGACAGGGACACAGTATTTT.

The gene calls are TRBV5-1 and TRBJ2-1; D gene unclear. V lost 6 bases to trimming and J lost 0 bases, with 16 bases between them. The CDR3 totals 16 residues. The germline gives CDR1 SGHRS, CDR2 YFSETQ. Written as DNA, the CDR3 is TGCGCCAGCACCTTATGGATCAAGAGCTCCTACAATGAGCAGTTCTTC. Residues: CASTLWIKSSYNEQFF.

This clonotype was counted at least ten times. This chain connects TRBV12-3 or TRBV12-4 to TRBJ1-1; D remains ambiguous. There are 12 residues in the CDR3. V lost 6 bases, J lost 5 bases, and 10 bases lay in between. The CDR3 protein is CASSRRTTEAFF. The CDR3 DNA follows: TGTGCCAGCAGCCGACGTACTACTGAAGCTTTCTTT.

This clonotype was detected only a few times. This chain joins TRBV10-1 and TRBJ1-5; D gene uncertain. There are 15 residues in the CDR3. V was pared by 0 bases and J by 6 bases, with 12 bases between. Germline V gene data show CDR1 as WNHNN and CDR2 as SYGVQD (reference sequence). CDR3 in amino acids: CASSESRSLGQPQHF. For the CDR3, the DNA is TGCGCCAGCAGTGAGTCGAGGAGCCTGGGTCAGCCCCAGCATTTT.

The V and J genes are TRBV20-1 and TRBJ2-2; 13 bases are shared with TRBD2. The V and J ends lost 1 base and 6 bases, in that order; junction bases with no gene match: 2. CDR3 length equals 15 residues. Per the germline V gene, CDR1 is DFQATT and CDR2 is SNEGSKA (reference sequence). CDR3 loop: CSARGTSGGAGELFF. The CDR3 region has the DNA TGCAGTGCTAGAGGGACTAGCGGGGGTGCCGGGGAGCTGTTTTTT.

This chain uses TRBV19 with TRBJ2-2, with 10 bases lining up with TRBD2. J was trimmed by 4 bases and V by 2 bases; bases with no gene match: 10. This CDR3 has 18 residues. Germline loops: CDR1 LNHDA, CDR2 SQIVND (reference sequence). CDR3 residues: CASSILAGAPKGTGELFF. Written as DNA, the CDR3 is TGTGCCAGTAGTATACTAGCGGGGGCCCCGAAGGGCACCGGGGAGCTGTTTTTT. The complete variable domain, with remaining parts taken from reference TRBV19 and TRBJ2-2, reads DGGITQSPKYLFRKEGQNVTLSCEQNLNHDAMYWYRQDPGQGLRLIYYSQIVNDFQKGDIAEGYSVSREKKESFPLTVTSAQKNPTAFYLCASSILAGAPKGTGELFFGEGSRLTVL.

In regard to this clonotype: This may arise from a read error, as a much more abundant clone is one base away. The gene calls are TRBV20-1 and TRBJ2-1; D remains ambiguous. Germline CDR1 reads DFQATT; CDR2 reads SNEGSKA (reference sequence). Trimming removed 3 bases from V and 12 bases from J, with 21 bases in between. This CDR3 is built from 14 residues. In DNA, the CDR3 is TGCAGTGCTAGGGGTGGGTCTTTATTAAAAGTGCAGTTCTTC. Encoded protein: CSARGGSLLKVQFF.

This clonotype was observed at least ten times. V is TRBV28 and J is TRBJ1-2; D uncertain. Germline V gene lookup returns CDR1 MDHEN and CDR2 SYDVKM. The CDR3 extends over 12 amino acids. Trimming shortened V by 8 bases and J by 8 bases, and 15 bases separated the two germline ends. The CDR3 DNA reads TGTGCCAGCGGTCCGGACCAAGGAGGCTACACCTTC. It is translated as CASGPDQGGYTF.

This clonotype was counted a few times. The rearrangement links TRBV28 to TRBJ2-3; D remains unclear. The CDR3 is 12 amino acids. The germline V and J ends were trimmed by 3 bases and 12 bases, with 13 bases remaining between them. Germline loops: CDR1 MDHEN, CDR2 SYDVKM. The CDR3 is CASSFPRNSQYF. In DNA form, the CDR3 reads TGTGCCAGCAGTTTTCCCAGGAACAGCCAGTATTTT. The whole variable domain, filled in from reference TRBV28 and TRBJ2-3, reads DVKVTQSSRYLVKRTGEKVFLECVQDMDHENMFWYRQDPGLGLRLIYFSYDVKMKEKGDIPEGYSVSREKKERFSLILESASTNQTSMYLCASSFPRNSQYFGPGTRLTVL.

The V call is TRBV10-3, the J call TRBJ2-4; D unclear. The CDR3 contains 13 residues. The germline V gene encodes CDR1 ENHRY and CDR2 SYGVKD. V lost 5 bases to trimming and J lost 5 bases, with 10 bases between them. The CDR3 is CAISPGLENIQYF. CDR3 in DNA: TGTGCCATCAGTCCGGGTCTAGAAAACATTCAGTACTTC.

The chain is built from TRBV20-1 and TRBJ1-3; perhaps TRBD1 as D (5 bases). The CDR3 is 15 residues long. V was trimmed by 2 bases and J by 0 bases, leaving 11 bases between them. Looked up from germline, CDR1 is DFQATT and CDR2 is SNEGSKA (reference sequence). CDR3 amino acids: CSARRGPGSGNTIYF. The CDR3 DNA is TGCAGTGCTAGACGGGGACCGGGCTCTGGAAACACCATATATTTT.

The V call is TRBV20-1, the J call TRBJ2-7, with TRBD1 matching over 7 bases. V dropped 5 bases and J dropped 0; count of bases not matched to a gene: 10. Germline V lookup: CDR1 DFQATT, CDR2 SNEGSKA (reference sequence). The CDR3 is 15 residues long. The CDR3 DNA reads as TGCAGTGCTGAGGGTAGGGACAGCAGCTCCTACGAGCAGTACTTC. Translating gives CSAEGRDSSSYEQYF.

In its sample, this clonotype was seen a few times. In DNA form, the CDR3 reads TGTGCCAGCAGCCAGGACACCATATATTTT. Residues: CASSQDTIYF. J is TRBJ1-3 and V is TRBV4-2, with D uncertain. The length of the CDR3 is 10 residues. In germline, CDR1 is LGHNA, CDR2 YNFKEQ. Between the trimmed V and J ends, which lost 3 bases and 8 bases, there was a span of 2 bases.

This clonotype appeared a few times. The chain carries TRBV29-1 and TRBJ2-5; perhaps TRBD2 as D (6 bases). The germline CDR1 and CDR2 sequences are SQVTM and ANQGSEA. V was trimmed by 6 bases and J by 2 bases, leaving 16 bases between them. CDR3 length equals 14 residues. The CDR3 is CSVFKGRWQETQYF. The CDR3 coding sequence is TGCAGCGTATTCAAAGGGAGGTGGCAAGAGACCCAGTACTTC.

This clonotype is termed medium-sized. The chain couples TRBV3-1 to TRBJ2-5; D is unclear. CDR1 is LGHDT and CDR2 is YNNKEL in the germline V gene (reference sequence). CDR3 length: 13 residues. V shed 3 bases and J shed 7 bases, with 12 bases lying between them. The chain's CDR3 is CASSQGYSGTQYF. CDR3 in DNA: TGTGCCAGCAGCCAGGGCTACTCCGGGACCCAGTACTTC.

This clonotype has more than one count but fewer than ten. The chain has TRBV5-1 and TRBJ2-7, with D unclear. The ends were cut back, 0 bases at V and 5 bases at J, with 15 bases in the middle. The CDR3 has 15 amino acids. The V gene's germline CDR1 is SGHRS and CDR2 YFSETQ. CDR3 nucleotides: TGCGCCAGCAGCTTGGCCCCAGGCGTGAAGGACGAGCAGTACTTC. Encoded protein: CASSLAPGVKDEQYF.

This clonotype showed up just a few times. This CDR3 reads CASSLWGGLGNQPQHF. In nucleotides, the CDR3 is TGTGCCAGCAGTTTATGGGGGGGGCTGGGCAATCAGCCCCAGCATTTT. This chain joins TRBV12-3 or TRBV12-4 and TRBJ1-5; tentatively, D is TRBD1 (6 bases). CDR3 length: 16 residues. The germline V and J ends were trimmed by 2 bases and 2 bases, with 13 bases remaining between them.

The sample holds many counts of this clonotype. Germline is not matched at one junction end, which may reflect a read error. This rearrangement joins TRBV3-1 to TRBJ1-4; TRBD1 might be the D (5 bases). The CDR3 runs to 13 residues. Looked up from germline, CDR1 is LGHDT and CDR2 is YNNKEL (reference sequence). CDR3 in amino acids: CASSQGVMTAPHF. CDR3 bases: TGTGCCAGCAGCCAAGGGGTTATGACAGCGCCTCATTTT. The whole variable domain, remainder taken from reference TRBV3-1 and TRBJ1-4, is DTAVSQTPKYLVTQMGNDKSIKCEQNLGHDTMYWYKQDSKKFLKIMFSYNNKELIINETVPNRFSPKSPDKAHLNLHINSLELGDSAVYFCASSQGVMTAPHFGSGTQLSVL.

This clonotype is deemed medium-sized. The CDR3 region is CASRRGGISYEQYF. The CDR3 region has the DNA TGTGCCAGCAGGCGGGGGGGAATATCCTACGAGCAGTACTTC. The chain recombines TRBV12-3 or TRBV12-4 with TRBJ2-7; 9 bases fit TRBD2. The trim removed 6 bases at V and 1 base at J, leaving 4 bases unmatched. This CDR3 has 14 amino acids.

This clonotype came up a few times. The chain carries TRBV6-2 or TRBV6-3 and TRBJ2-1, with D maybe TRBD2 (5 bases). Germline lookup yields CDR1 MNHEY and CDR2 SVGEGT. V shed 7 bases and J shed 6 bases, with 7 bases lying between them. CDR3 size: 11 residues. The CDR3 DNA reads TGTGCCAGCAATAGCGCCAATGAGCAGTTCTTC. Amino acid sequence: CASNSANEQFF.

The chain couples TRBV12-3 or TRBV12-4 to TRBJ2-7; TRBD2 matches at 8 bases. With 6 bases clipped from V and 2 bases from J, the junction kept 6 bases outside the gene matches. This CDR3 contains 14 residues. The CDR3 sequence: CASSLAGVTYEQYF. The CDR3 region has the DNA TGTGCCAGCAGCCTAGCGGGTGTTACCTACGAGCAGTACTTC.

This clonotype has ten or more counts. This sequence joins TRBV9 and TRBJ1-2; the D gene is possibly TRBD1 (6 bases). Per germline, CDR1 SGDLS and CDR2 YYNGEE. The V and J ends lost 4 bases and 8 bases respectively, with 15 bases between them. This CDR3 is built from 13 residues. The CDR3 region has the DNA TGTGCCAGCAGCCTGGACAGAGCAAGAGGCTACACCTTC. This sequence encodes CASSLDRARGYTF.

V gene TRBV18 combines with J gene TRBJ2-3, with 8 bases matching TRBD1. The CDR3 consists of 16 residues. The germline V gene encodes CDR1 KGHSH and CDR2 LQKENI. The V segment lost 4 bases and the J segment 2 bases; nucleotides outside the gene matches: 8. The CDR3 here is CASSQQGQDYTDTQYF. The CDR3 bases are TGTGCCAGCTCACAACAGGGACAGGACTACACAGATACGCAGTATTTT.